This section outlines one TCR beta chain sequence together with its context. This clonotype was seen at least ten times. Its target antigen remains unknown. The input lacks base qualities; no much larger clone sits a single base away. Library creation used RT-PCR. The sequencer was an Illumina HiSeq 2500. TCRdb reprocessing: public reads trimmed at Q25 with fastp, clones called with MiXCR, in-frame beta chains kept. A single entry per CDR3 protein holds the most common genes and DNA from its merged rows. The sample table holds fewer than 600,000 distinct CDR3 sequences, of which approximately 7.2% were seen once. The ten largest clones represent around 13% of the sample. The entry originates in a study of response to subunit inactivated influenza vaccine (dated by TCRdb to between 2017 and 2018). Background for the entire study: The study used deep quantitative T cell receptor repertoire profiling to track responses to a trivalent subunit inactivated influenza vaccine.

CDR1 DFQATT and CDR2 SNEGSKA were looked up in the germline V gene (reference sequence). Between the V and J ends, shortened by 5 bases and 6 bases respectively, the junction contains 7 bases. There are 10 amino acids in the CDR3, from cysteine to phenylalanine inclusive. CDR3 DNA is the only sequence kept; it has 30 bases, read in frame from the first base. Broader findings and caveats from the paper: It was suggested by the authors that each seasonal influenza vaccination may recruit only a limited number of new T cells.

This receptor was obtained from a man between 50 and 75 years old who received an inactivated influenza vaccine. Donor details come from another sample of the same person, matched by shared clones. Sequenced here: PBMCs from blood, sampled about 23 months after vaccination. The rearrangement combines TRBV20-1 with TRBJ1-2; the D segment cannot be called with confidence. CDR3 protein: CSAPVDGYTF. Here is the DNA: TGCAGTGCTCCAGTGGATGGCTACACCTTC.